This TCR beta chain stems from a study of radiotherapy plus CTLA-4 blockade in lung cancer listed by TCRdb under 2018. In the study overall: Objective responses occurred in 18% of enrolled patients, and 30% to 35% achieved disease control.

The study tested focal radiation therapy combined with CTLA-4 blockade (ipilimumab) in patients with chemo-refractory metastatic non-small-cell lung cancer. Library creation used the immunoSEQ multiplex PCR assay. As stored in TCRdb, this immuneACCESS dataset retains in-frame rearrangements with V and J assigned. A fraction of the clones does not appear; measured against another copy, unresolved V genes explain less than half of the discrepancy, and the remainder lacks a known reason. The sample has 9,500 to 15,000 clones on record, around 84% of them singletons. The top ten clonotypes cover around 28% of the sample. From the germline V gene, CDR1 is MNHEY and CDR2 is SVGAGI. CDR3 length: 16 amino acids, cysteine to phenylalanine. Just the 48-base CDR3 DNA is kept, in frame starting at base 1. V lost 2 bases and J lost 7 bases, and the count of bases not matched to a germline gene is 7. Overall results and qualifications from the work: TCR clones derived from tumors expanded in peripheral blood after treatment with radiotherapy and ipilimumab. Early dynamic changes in blood T cell clones, together with increased serum interferon-beta after radiation, were reported as the strongest predictors of response.

There are a few counts of this clone. What antigen it recognizes has not been identified. No base-level quality is on record; no much larger clone is a single base apart. The rearranged segments are TRBV6-5 and TRBJ2-5; 13 central nucleotides agree with TRBD2. This TCR derives from a human donor with non-small cell lung cancer that progressed on radiotherapy plus ipilimumab. Sequencing was performed on peripheral blood, taken from a patient treated with radiotherapy plus ipilimumab. The encoded CDR3 is CASSYATSGGQGTQYF. The DNA reads TGTGCCAGCAGTTACGCGACTAGCGGGGGGCAGGGGACCCAGTACTTC.